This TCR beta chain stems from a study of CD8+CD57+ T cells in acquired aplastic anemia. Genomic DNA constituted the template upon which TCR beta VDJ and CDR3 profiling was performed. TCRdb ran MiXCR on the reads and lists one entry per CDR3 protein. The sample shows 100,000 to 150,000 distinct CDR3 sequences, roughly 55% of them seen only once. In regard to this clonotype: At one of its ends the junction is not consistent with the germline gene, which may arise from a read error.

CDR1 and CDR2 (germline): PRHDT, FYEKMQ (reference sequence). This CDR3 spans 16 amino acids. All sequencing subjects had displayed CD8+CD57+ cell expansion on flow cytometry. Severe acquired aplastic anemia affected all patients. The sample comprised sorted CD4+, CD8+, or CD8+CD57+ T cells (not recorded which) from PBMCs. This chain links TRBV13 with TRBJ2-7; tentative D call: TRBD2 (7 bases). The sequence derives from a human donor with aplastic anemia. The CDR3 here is CASSVGERGGPYEQYF. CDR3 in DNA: TGTGCCAGCAGCGTAGGGGAGCGCGGGGGCCCCTACGAGCAGTACTTC.